This T cell receptor beta chain was captured by sequencing in a study of blood T cell repertoires in COVID-19. Background on the study: PBMCs, B-cell-depleted T cells, or T cells were the source of the cDNA or gDNA that made up the material.

The trim removed 6 bases at V and 3 bases at J, leaving 2 bases unmatched. The CDR3 loop spans 15 amino acids. Germline V CDR1 and CDR2: SGHTA, FQGTGA. Repertoires were generated with immunoSEQ multiplex PCR, while TCRdb's copy carries only in-frame clones and drops some. The sample includes 250,000 to 300,000 clones, roughly nine tenths seen only once; the top ten take 2.2%. The chain links TRBV7-3 to TRBJ2-2, with TRBD2 matching 12 bases. Sequencing used peripheral blood. This receptor was obtained from a man between 45 and 60 years old with acute or convalescent COVID-19. CDR3 coding DNA: TGTGCCAGCAGTCGGACTAGCGGGGACACCGGGGAGCTGTTTTTT. As protein: CASSRTSGDTGELFF. Filled out from reference TRBV7-3 and TRBJ2-2, the complete variable domain reads GAGVSQTPSNKVTEKGKYVELRCDPISGHTALYWYRQSLGQGPEFLIYFQGTGAADDSGLPNDRFFAVRPEGSVSTLKIQRTERGDSAVYLCASSRTSGDTGELFFGEGSRLTVL.